A single T cell receptor beta chain is shown here with its context. The sample comes from a study of identical twins. TCRdb fed the 5' RACE reads into MiXCR, producing one record per CDR3 protein. The sample lists some 500,000 distinct CDR3 sequences, roughly an eighth occurring once. CDR1 SGHTA and CDR2 FQGNSA come from the germline V gene. V dropped 5 bases and J dropped 4; count of bases not matched to a gene: 6. The CDR3 length is 15 residues. The same sample was also studied in work on yellow fever vaccine responses in identical twins.

The sequence was collected from a young woman in good health. Sequencing was carried out using CD4+ T cells sorted from blood. The genes are TRBV7-2 and TRBJ2-1; 9 bases line up with TRBD2. CDR3 protein: CASSLSGSLYNEQFF. For the CDR3, the DNA is TGTGCCAGCAGCCTTAGCGGGAGCCTTTACAATGAGCAGTTCTTC. The whole variable domain, filled in from reference TRBV7-2 and TRBJ2-1, reads GAGVSQSPSNKVTEKGKDVELRCDPISGHTALYWYRQSLGQGLEFLIYFQGNSAPDKSGLPSDRFSAERTGGSVSTLTIQRTQQEDSAVYLCASSLSGSLYNEQFFGPGTRLTVL.